Reported below is one TCR beta chain. The antigen remains unidentified. These data belong to a study of T cell responses to AZD1222 COVID-19 vaccine. This CDR3 region has 15 residues. The germline V gene encodes CDR1 KGHSH and CDR2 LQKENI. J lost 1 base, V lost 3 bases, and 3 bases had no gene match. Using immunoSEQ multiplex PCR, the repertoire was profiled, and TCRdb retains in-frame clones only, with some absent. Among fewer than 130,000 clones listed, 70% to 90% were seen once. Whole-study results and caveats: It should be noted that donors were predominantly white British and more often female, and clonal diversity was possibly underestimated. Spike-specific TCR breadth and depth were elevated following two AZD1222 doses. The peak T cell response came first, and repertoires were sampled only after it.

The chain couples TRBV18 to TRBJ1-1; 9 bases map to TRBD1. This sequence was found in an adult in good health. The sequencing used peripheral blood, collected on day 0 of AZD1222 vaccination. The CDR3 sequence: CASSPGQGGNTEAFF. CDR3 bases: TGTGCCAGCTCACCGGGACAGGGCGGGAACACTGAAGCTTTCTTT.